Listed below are T cell receptor beta chains from one sample, sequenced in a study of blood T cell repertoires in COVID-19. Sequencing was performed with immunoSEQ multiplex PCR; in TCRdb, only in-frame clones are kept and a portion is missing. The table lists some 490,000 clones, 75% to 90% of them singletons. Sequenced sample: PBMCs or T cells enriched from blood (not recorded which). These receptors were obtained from a woman aged 60 to 75 who had recovered from COVID-19. CDR3s include the opening cysteine and the closing phenylalanine or tryptophan. D genes are given only for firm matches. Part of the rows lack a size; the others show once, few, many or a class for expanded clones.

J gene: TRBJ2-1; V gene: TRBV18; clone size: -; D gene: -; CDR3 DNA: TGTGCCAGCTCACCACCGTGGCAGGGGTCCTACAATGAGCAGTTCTTC; CDR3 protein: CASSPPWQGSYNEQFF
J gene: TRBJ1-5; V gene: TRBV2; clone size: -; D gene: TRBD1; CDR3 DNA: TGTGCCAGCAGTTTTACACAGGGGGCGAGGAAGCCCCAGCATTTT; CDR3 protein: CASSFTQGARKPQHF
J gene: TRBJ2-3; V gene: TRBV5-6; clone size: -; D gene: TRBD2; CDR3 DNA: TGTGCCAGCAGGACCGCTAGCGGGCAAGATACGCAGTATTTT; CDR3 protein: CASRTASGQDTQYF
J gene: TRBJ2-3; V gene: TRBV10-3; clone size: -; D gene: TRBD1; CDR3 DNA: TGTGCCATCAGTGACCCGGGACAGGGAAGCACAGATACGCAGTATTTT; CDR3 protein: CAISDPGQGSTDTQYF
J gene: TRBJ2-5; V gene: TRBV2; clone size: once; D gene: TRBD2; CDR3 DNA: TGTGCCAGCAGTGATCGAACTAGCGGGGGGCCGGGGGAGACCCAGTACTTC; CDR3 protein: CASSDRTSGGPGETQYF
J gene: TRBJ2-7; V gene: TRBV29-1; clone size: -; D gene: TRBD1; CDR3 DNA: TGCAGCGTTCGGACAGGGGGCAGCTCCTACGAGCAGTACTTC; CDR3 protein: CSVRTGGSSYEQYF
J gene: TRBJ2-4; V gene: TRBV11-2; clone size: once; D gene: TRBD2; CDR3 DNA: TGTGCCAGCAGCCCCCGGGGGGCGGGGGGCAAAAACATTCAGTACTTC; CDR3 protein: CASSPRGAGGKNIQYF
J gene: TRBJ2-1; V gene: TRBV2; clone size: -; D gene: TRBD1; CDR3 DNA: TGTGCCAGCAGCCAGACAGGGACCTACAATGAGCAGTTCTTC; CDR3 protein: CASSQTGTYNEQFF
J gene: TRBJ1-3; V gene: TRBV3-1/TRBV3-2; clone size: -; D gene: TRBD1; CDR3 DNA: TGTGCCAGTACAGGGGCTTCTGGAAACACCATATATTTT; CDR3 protein: CASTGASGNTIYF
J gene: TRBJ1-6; V gene: TRBV28; clone size: -; D gene: -; CDR3 DNA: TGTGCCAGCGCCGGCGGCTCAGGGGTAGGATCACCCCTCCACTTT; CDR3 protein: CASAGGSGVGSPLHF
J gene: TRBJ1-1; V gene: TRBV7-8; clone size: -; D gene: -; CDR3 DNA: TGTGCCAGCAGCTTAAATATGGGTTTGACGGCGGTGAACACTGAAGCTTTCTTT; CDR3 protein: CASSLNMGLTAVNTEAFF
J gene: TRBJ1-1; V gene: TRBV10-3; clone size: -; D gene: -; CDR3 DNA: TGTGCCATCAGTCCCCAAGGGGTCGGCACTGAAGCTTTCTTT; CDR3 protein: CAISPQGVGTEAFF
J gene: TRBJ1-2; V gene: TRBV28; clone size: -; D gene: -; CDR3 DNA: TGTGCCAGCAAGTCGACAGGCTCATGGTATGGCTACACCTTC; CDR3 protein: CASKSTGSWYGYTF
J gene: TRBJ1-5; V gene: TRBV25-1; clone size: -; D gene: -; CDR3 DNA: TGTGCCAGCGCCTCGGGGGATGATCAGCCCCAGCATTTT; CDR3 protein: CASASGDDQPQHF
J gene: TRBJ1-2; V gene: TRBV29-1; clone size: once; D gene: TRBD1; CDR3 DNA: TGCAGCGTTGAGGACAGGGGCCGTCTAGGCTATGGCTACACCTTC; CDR3 protein: CSVEDRGRLGYGYTF
J gene: TRBJ1-4; V gene: TRBV6-1; clone size: -; D gene: -; CDR3 DNA: TGTGCCAGCAGTGAACTCGGTAATGAAAAACTGTTTTTT; CDR3 protein: CASSELGNEKLFF
J gene: TRBJ2-7; V gene: TRBV19; clone size: -; D gene: TRBD2; CDR3 DNA: TGTGCCAGTAGTCTAGCGGGTCACGGGGGAACCGAGCAGTACTTC; CDR3 protein: CASSLAGHGGTEQYF
J gene: TRBJ1-1; V gene: TRBV13; clone size: -; D gene: TRBD1; CDR3 DNA: TGTGCCAGCAGCCCGAGGGTAGGGGGCCTGAACACTGAAGCTTTCTTT; CDR3 protein: CASSPRVGGLNTEAFF
J gene: TRBJ2-1; V gene: TRBV23-1; clone size: -; D gene: -; CDR3 DNA: TGCGCCAGCAGTCACTTACAGGGACGCCCGGGGGGTTACAATGAGCAGTTCTTC; CDR3 protein: CASSHLQGRPGGYNEQFF
J gene: TRBJ1-4; V gene: TRBV9; clone size: once; D gene: -; CDR3 DNA: TGTGCCAGCAGCCCCGACGGGGCAACTAATGAAAAACTGTTTTTT; CDR3 protein: CASSPDGATNEKLFF
J gene: TRBJ2-1; V gene: TRBV5-1; clone size: -; D gene: TRBD1; CDR3 DNA: TGCGCCAGCAGCTCTGACAGGGTGAATGAGCAGTTCTTC; CDR3 protein: CASSSDRVNEQFF
J gene: TRBJ2-3; V gene: TRBV7-8; clone size: -; D gene: -; CDR3 DNA: TGTGCCAGCAGCTTACTACTCGGGACTTCCACAGATACGCAGTATTTT; CDR3 protein: CASSLLLGTSTDTQYF
J gene: TRBJ2-1; V gene: TRBV18; clone size: -; D gene: -; CDR3 DNA: TGTGCCAGCTCACCCCTACGGACAGTGGATCTTTCCTACAATGAGCAGTTCTTC; CDR3 protein: CASSPLRTVDLSYNEQFF
J gene: TRBJ2-2; V gene: TRBV25-1; clone size: few; D gene: TRBD1; CDR3 DNA: TGTGCCAGCAGTGACGACAGGGTGGGCACCGGGGAGCTGTTTTTT; CDR3 protein: CASSDDRVGTGELFF